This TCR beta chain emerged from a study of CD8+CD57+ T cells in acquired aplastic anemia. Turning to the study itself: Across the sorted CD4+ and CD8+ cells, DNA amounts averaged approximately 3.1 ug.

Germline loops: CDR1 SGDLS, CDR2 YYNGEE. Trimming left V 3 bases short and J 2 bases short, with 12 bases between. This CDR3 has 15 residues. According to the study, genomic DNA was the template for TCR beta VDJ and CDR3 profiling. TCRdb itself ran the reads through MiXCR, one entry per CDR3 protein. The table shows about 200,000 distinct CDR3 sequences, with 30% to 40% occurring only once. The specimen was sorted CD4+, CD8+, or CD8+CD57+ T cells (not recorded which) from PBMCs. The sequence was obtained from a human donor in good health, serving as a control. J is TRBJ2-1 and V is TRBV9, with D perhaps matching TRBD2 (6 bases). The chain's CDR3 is CASSAGGTPYNEQFF. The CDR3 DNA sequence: TGTGCCAGCAGCGCTGGGGGGACGCCCTACAATGAGCAGTTCTTC.